The entry that follows covers one T cell receptor beta chain sequence. Libraries were prepared by immunoSEQ multiplex PCR; TCRdb keeps only in-frame clonotypes and omits some of them. There are about 84,000 clones in the sample; over 65% occur only once, and 5.7% lies in the top ten. The entry originates in a study of blood T cell repertoires in COVID-19. CDR3 length: 16 amino acids. V lost 4 bases and J lost 1, with 13 bases in between. The V gene's germline CDR1 is ENHRY and CDR2 SYGVKD. The receptor's source is a middle-aged man with active or convalescent COVID-19. The rearrangement links TRBV10-3 to TRBJ2-2; D is possibly TRBD2 (5 bases). The sequenced material came from peripheral blood. CDR3 protein: CAISGGSPENTGELFF. Written as DNA, the CDR3 is TGTGCCATCAGTGGAGGGTCCCCTGAGAACACCGGGGAGCTGTTTTTT.